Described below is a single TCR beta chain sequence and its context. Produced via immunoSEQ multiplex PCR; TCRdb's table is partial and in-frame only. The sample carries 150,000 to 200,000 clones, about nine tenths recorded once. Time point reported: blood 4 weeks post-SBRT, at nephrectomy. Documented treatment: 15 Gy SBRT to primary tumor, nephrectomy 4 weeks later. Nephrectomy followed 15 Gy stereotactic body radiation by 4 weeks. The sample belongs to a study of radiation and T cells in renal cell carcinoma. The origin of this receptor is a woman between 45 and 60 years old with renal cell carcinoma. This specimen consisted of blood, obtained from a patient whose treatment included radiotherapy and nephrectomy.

CDR3 loop: CATSRETGVYNEQFF. The CDR3 region has the DNA TGTGCCACCAGCAGAGAAACAGGGGTGTACAATGAGCAGTTCTTC. The rearrangement joins TRBV15 to TRBJ2-1, with 7 bases that match TRBD1. Germline values: CDR1 LNHNV, CDR2 YYDKDF (reference sequence). With V trimmed by 0 bases and J by 4 bases, 3 bases remained unmatched. The CDR3 sequence is 15 residues long.